Listed below are T cell receptor beta chains from one sample, sequenced in a study of beta chain features in type 1 diabetes. Libraries were prepared by immunoSEQ multiplex PCR; TCRdb keeps only in-frame clonotypes and omits some of them. In the table there are around 310,000 clones, roughly 13% of which are singletons. Material for sequencing was naive CD4+ T cells from blood. The receptors come from a woman aged 18-29 years with type 1 diabetes. CDR3s include the opening cysteine and the closing phenylalanine or tryptophan. The D gene is left open where the match is weak. Size is stated for part of the rows, as once, few or many counts, or as a class when the clone is expanded.

few	TRBV7-9	TRBJ2-1	.	TGTGCCAGCAGCCCCTCGGGCGTAGCGGCAAACTACAATGAGCAGTTCTTC	CASSPSGVAANYNEQFF
few	TRBV7-2	TRBJ2-1	TRBD2	TGTGCCAGCAGATCCGGGACTAGCGCCTACAATGAGCAGTTCTTC	CASRSGTSAYNEQFF
.	TRBV28	TRBJ2-7	TRBD2	TGTGCCAGCAGTTCCCCGGCTAGCGGCCCTTACGAGCAGTACTTC	CASSSPASGPYEQYF
.	TRBV4-1	TRBJ2-1	.	TGCGCCAGCAGCCGCGCGGGGCCATCGGCCTACAATGAGCAGTTCTTC	CASSRAGPSAYNEQFF
.	TRBV19	TRBJ1-2	.	TGTGCCAGTAGCGGACAGCGAGCTAACTATGGCTACACCTTC	CASSGQRANYGYTF
few	TRBV25-1	TRBJ2-1	TRBD2	TGTGCCAGCAGTGCTGCGGGAGCCTCCTACAATGAGCAGTTCTTC	CASSAAGASYNEQFF
few	TRBV5-4	TRBJ2-3	TRBD2	TGTGCCAGCAGCACTCGGACTAGCGGGAGTCCAGATACGCAGTATTTT	CASSTRTSGSPDTQYF
few	TRBV30	TRBJ2-5	.	TGTGCCTGGAGGTCCGGAGTAGCGGTACAAGAGACCCAGTACTTC	CAWRSGVAVQETQYF
few	TRBV11-2	TRBJ2-1	TRBD2	TGTGCCAGCAGCCCAAACCCCAGCGGGAGGACCTACAATGAGCAGTTCTTC	CASSPNPSGRTYNEQFF
.	TRBV5-1	TRBJ2-7	TRBD2	TGCGCCAGCAGCCAAACTAGCGGGAGAACGTACGAGCAGTACTTC	CASSQTSGRTYEQYF
few	TRBV19	TRBJ1-5	.	TGTGCCAGTAGTATTGAGGAAAGCAATCAGCCCCAGCATTTT	CASSIEESNQPQHF
.	TRBV2	TRBJ1-2	.	TGTGCCAGCACTGGCAGGGGCAACTATGGCTACACCTTC	CASTGRGNYGYTF
few	TRBV27	TRBJ2-7	TRBD1	TGTGCCAGCAGGCGGACAGGGACCTACGAGCAGTACTTC	CASRRTGTYEQYF
few	TRBV9	TRBJ2-5	.	TGTGCCAGCAGCGCGACAGGGAGGGAGACCCAGTACTTC	CASSATGRETQYF